This T cell receptor beta chain was recovered during a study of T cell changes during pregnancy in multiple sclerosis. CDR3 length equals 13 residues. Trimming shortened V by 5 bases and J by 8 bases, and 13 bases separated the two germline ends. The germline gives CDR1 SEHNR, CDR2 FQNEAQ (reference sequence). Repertoires were generated with immunoSEQ multiplex PCR, while TCRdb's copy carries only in-frame clones and drops some. Of 20,000 or so clones listed, 86% are singletons. The clonotype originates from a female donor in good health, enrolled as a control in a pregnancy study. The sample in question was CD8+ T cells from peripheral blood mononuclear cells, obtained in the third trimester of pregnancy. The V and J genes are TRBV7-9 and TRBJ2-1, with a weak D call TRBD1 (5 bases). The CDR3 protein is CASSPYLGDEQFF. The CDR3 nucleotides are TGTGCCAGCAGCCCCTACCTAGGGGATGAGCAGTTCTTC.